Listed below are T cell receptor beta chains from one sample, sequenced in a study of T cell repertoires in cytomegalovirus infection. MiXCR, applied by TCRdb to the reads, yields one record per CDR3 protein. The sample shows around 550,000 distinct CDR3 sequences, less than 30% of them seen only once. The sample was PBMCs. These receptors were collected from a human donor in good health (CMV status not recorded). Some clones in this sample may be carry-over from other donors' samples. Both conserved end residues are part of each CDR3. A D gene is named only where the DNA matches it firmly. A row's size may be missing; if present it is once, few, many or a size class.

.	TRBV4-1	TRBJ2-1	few	CASSQIRQGTLQFF	TGCGCCAGCAGCCAAATACGCCAAGGGACTCTGCAGTTCTTC
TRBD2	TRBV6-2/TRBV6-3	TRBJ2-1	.	CASKEGSGRALGYNEQFF	TGTGCCAGCAAAGAGGGTAGCGGGAGGGCGCTAGGGTACAATGAGCAGTTCTTC
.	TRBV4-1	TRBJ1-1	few	CASSQLAGRTEAFF	TGCGCCAGCAGCCAATTAGCAGGGCGGACTGAAGCTTTCTTT
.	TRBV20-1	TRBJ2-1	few	CSAEDGRLSSYNEQFF	TGCAGTGCGGAAGACGGGAGACTTAGCTCCTACAATGAGCAGTTCTTC
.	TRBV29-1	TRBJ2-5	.	CSVGQQGAPQYF	TGCAGCGTTGGACAACAGGGTGCGCCCCAGTACTTC
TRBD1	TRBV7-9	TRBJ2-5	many	CASSFPRTGGFETQYF	TGTGCCAGCAGCTTCCCAAGGACAGGGGGTTTTGAGACCCAGTACTTC
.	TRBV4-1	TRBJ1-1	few	CASTTESVLNTEAFF	TGCGCCAGCACGACAGAATCGGTCCTGAACACTGAAGCTTTCTTT
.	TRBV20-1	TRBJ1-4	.	CSASSLMGATNEKLFF	TGCAGTGCCTCTTCCCTAATGGGGGCAACTAATGAAAAACTGTTTTTT
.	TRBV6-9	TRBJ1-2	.	CASSPLRGYTF	TGTGCCAGCAGCCCGTTGCGCGGCTACACCTTC
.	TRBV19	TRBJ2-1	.	CASSIGPRGEQFF	TGTGCCAGTAGTATAGGCCCACGAGGTGAGCAGTTCTTC
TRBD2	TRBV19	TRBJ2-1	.	CASTDSGRNSYNEQFF	TGTGCCAGTACCGACAGCGGGAGAAACTCCTACAATGAGCAGTTCTTC
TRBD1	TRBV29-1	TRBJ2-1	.	CSVRTGDEQFF	TGCAGCGTCCGGACAGGGGATGAGCAGTTCTTC
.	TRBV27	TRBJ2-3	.	CASTPQKVGLSDTQYF	TGTGCCAGCACCCCTCAAAAGGTCGGACTATCAGATACGCAGTATTTT
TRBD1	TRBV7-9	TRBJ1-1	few	CASTPPRRQGIGNTEAFF	TGTGCCAGCACCCCCCCCCGACGACAGGGTATCGGAAACACTGAAGCTTTCTTT
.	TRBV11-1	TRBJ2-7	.	CASSLGRQNHEQYF	TGTGCCAGCAGCTTAGGTCGACAGAACCACGAGCAGTACTTC
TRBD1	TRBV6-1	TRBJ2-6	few	CASRPPGQGTAGANVLTF	TGTGCCAGCAGACCCCCGGGACAGGGCACCGCTGGGGCCAACGTCCTGACTTTC
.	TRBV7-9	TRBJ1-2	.	CASSQGTLGYTF	TGTGCCAGCAGCCAAGGGACTTTGGGCTACACCTTC
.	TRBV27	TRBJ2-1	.	CASSRGGGGGEQFF	TGTGCCAGCAGTCGAGGGGGGGGAGGTGGTGAGCAGTTCTTC
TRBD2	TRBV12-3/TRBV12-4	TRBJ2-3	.	CASSSPPGTSGSREDTQYF	TGTGCCAGCAGCTCCCCACCCGGGACTAGCGGGAGTAGAGAAGATACGCAGTATTTT
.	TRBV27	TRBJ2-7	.	CASSLLGPPDSWEQYF	TGTGCCAGCAGTTTATTAGGTCCCCCGGATTCCTGGGAGCAGTACTTC
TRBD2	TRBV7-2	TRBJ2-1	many	CASSSGTSGYNEQFF	TGTGCCAGCAGCTCCGGGACTAGCGGATACAATGAGCAGTTCTTC
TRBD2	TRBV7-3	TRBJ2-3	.	CASKPGRTTDTQYF	TGTGCCAGCAAACCCGGGAGGACCACAGATACGCAGTATTTT
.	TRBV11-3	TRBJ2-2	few	CASSFSNTNTGELFF	TGTGCCAGCAGCTTCAGTAACACTAACACCGGGGAGCTGTTTTTT
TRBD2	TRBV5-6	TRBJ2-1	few	CASSLGGLAGATYNEQFF	TGTGCCAGCAGCTTGGGAGGACTAGCGGGGGCAACCTACAATGAGCAGTTCTTC
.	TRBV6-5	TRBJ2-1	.	CASSPGTFFDEQFF	TGTGCCAGCAGTCCCGGGACCTTCTTCGATGAGCAGTTCTTC
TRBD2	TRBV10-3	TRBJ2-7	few	CAIRPSGTFYEQYF	TGTGCCATCAGGCCTAGCGGGACCTTTTACGAGCAGTACTTC
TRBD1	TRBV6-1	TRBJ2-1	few	CASRRQGTYNEQFF	TGTGCCAGCAGGAGACAGGGAACCTACAATGAGCAGTTCTTC
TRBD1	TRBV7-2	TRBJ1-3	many	CASSPQGWAGNTIYF	TGTGCCAGCAGCCCACAGGGGTGGGCTGGAAACACCATATATTTT
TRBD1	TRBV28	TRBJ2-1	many	CASSWTGYNEQFF	TGTGCCAGCAGTTGGACAGGCTACAATGAGCAGTTCTTC
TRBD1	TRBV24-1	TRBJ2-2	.	CATRATGGTGELFF	TGTGCCACCAGAGCGACAGGGGGCACCGGGGAGCTGTTTTTT
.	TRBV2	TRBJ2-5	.	CASSEGGDRRIKTQYF	TGTGCCAGCAGTGAAGGGGGAGATCGGCGGATTAAGACCCAGTACTTC
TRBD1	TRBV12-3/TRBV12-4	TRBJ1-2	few	CASSLVQGAFGYTF	TGTGCCAGCAGTTTAGTACAGGGGGCGTTCGGCTACACCTTC
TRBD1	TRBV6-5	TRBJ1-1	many	CASSWQGAPDTEAFF	TGTGCCAGCAGTTGGCAGGGGGCGCCGGACACTGAAGCTTTCTTT
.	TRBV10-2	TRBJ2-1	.	CASRANNEQFF	TGCGCCAGCAGGGCAAACAATGAGCAGTTCTTC
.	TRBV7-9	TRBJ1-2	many	CASSLAVHPSEYGYTF	TGTGCCAGCAGCTTAGCCGTTCACCCCTCAGAATATGGCTACACCTTC
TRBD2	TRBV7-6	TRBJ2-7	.	CASSPSGRPSEQYF	TGTGCCAGCAGCCCTAGCGGGAGGCCCTCCGAGCAGTACTTC
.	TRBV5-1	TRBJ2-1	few	CASTFSGQNNYEQFF	TGCGCCAGCACCTTCTCAGGACAGAATAACTATGAGCAGTTCTTC
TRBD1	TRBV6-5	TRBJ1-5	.	CASSYSGTGWPQHF	TGTGCCAGCAGTTACTCAGGGACAGGGTGGCCCCAGCATTTT
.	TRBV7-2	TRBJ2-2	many	CASSFSGQLPTGELFF	TGTGCCAGCAGCTTTTCGGGACAACTTCCCACCGGGGAGCTGTTTTTT
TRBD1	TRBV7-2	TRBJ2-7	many	CASSLTGTGSYEQYF	TGTGCCAGCAGCCTCACCGGGACAGGGTCCTACGAGCAGTACTTC
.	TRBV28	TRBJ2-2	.	CASGVGSTGELFF	TGTGCCAGCGGCGTGGGGAGCACCGGGGAGCTGTTTTTT
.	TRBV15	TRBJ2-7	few	CATSRASYLEQYF	TGTGCCACCAGCAGAGCATCCTACTTGGAGCAGTACTTC
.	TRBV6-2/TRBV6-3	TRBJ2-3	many	CASRLTRLGPTDTQYF	TGTGCCAGCAGACTCACCCGACTAGGACCCACAGATACGCAGTATTTT
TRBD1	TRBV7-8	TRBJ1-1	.	CASSKWDSPMNTEAFF	TGTGCCAGCAGTAAGTGGGACAGCCCCATGAACACTGAAGCTTTCTTT
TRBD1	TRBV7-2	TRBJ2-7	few	CASSSPGTGRDEQYF	TGTGCCAGCAGCTCCCCCGGGACAGGGAGGGACGAGCAGTACTTC
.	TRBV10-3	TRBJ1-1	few	CAIRESGVYTEAFF	TGTGCCATCAGGGAATCGGGGGTCTACACTGAAGCTTTCTTT
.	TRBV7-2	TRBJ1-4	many	CASSLGSGRGDKLFF	TGTGCCAGCAGCTTAGGAAGCGGGAGGGGAGACAAACTGTTTTTT
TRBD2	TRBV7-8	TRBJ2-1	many	CASSLGLVLGDEQFF	TGTGCCAGCAGCCTCGGACTAGTCCTTGGAGATGAGCAGTTCTTC